A selection of T cell receptor beta chains follows, all from one sample in a study of blood T cell repertoires in COVID-19. Measured with immunoSEQ multiplex PCR; TCRdb has only the in-frame clones, and not every one. Seen here are roughly 81,000 clones, around 82% observed once, and the top ten hold over 9.5%. The sample comprised peripheral blood. The receptors shown here come from a man in his 60s with acute or convalescent COVID-19. CDR3s leave out the opening cysteine and the closing phenylalanine or tryptophan. The order of the fields is J gene, V gene, D gene, CDR3 protein. A D gene is named only where the DNA matches it firmly.

TRBJ2-7,TRBV6-5,TRBD1,ASRGDRGQGEQY
TRBJ1-1,TRBV29-1,NA,SVEKQGNTEAF
TRBJ2-3,TRBV7-2,NA,ASSLGGPKDTQY
TRBJ2-1,TRBV30,NA,ASGDEQF
TRBJ1-3,TRBV5-6,TRBD1,ASTPGQGKGNTIY
TRBJ2-2,TRBV5-8,NA,ASSLYTGSYTGELF
TRBJ1-5,TRBV30,NA,AWAPGINQPQH
TRBJ2-7,TRBV3-1/TRBV3-2,NA,ASSPAAGEQY
TRBJ2-1,TRBV10-2,TRBD2,ASVLAGNNEQF
TRBJ1-1,TRBV7-2,NA,ASLYSSNTEAF
TRBJ2-2,TRBV7-2,NA,ASSPNRDTGELF
TRBJ1-2,TRBV5-1,TRBD1,ASSSGGFGYGYT
TRBJ2-1,TRBV5-6,TRBD2,ASSFSAGHNEQF
TRBJ1-2,TRBV29-1,NA,SVEEDGYT
TRBJ1-3,TRBV3-1/TRBV3-2,NA,ASSHRAGNTIY
TRBJ2-1,TRBV7-2,NA,ASSLGGGIYNEQF
TRBJ2-1,TRBV24-1,NA,ATGETREQF
TRBJ2-1,TRBV18,NA,ASSPPGGPSYNEQF
TRBJ1-3,TRBV3-1/TRBV3-2,NA,ASSQVALTDSGNTIY
TRBJ2-3,TRBV7-2,TRBD1,ASSLDRERSDTQY
TRBJ1-1,TRBV19,NA,ASSMISGTEAF
TRBJ2-2,TRBV19,TRBD2,ATLLAGNGAGELF
TRBJ1-6,TRBV6-2/TRBV6-3,NA,ASSSQGSTSPLH
TRBJ2-7,TRBV9,NA,ASSVYPASLTLEQY
TRBJ2-1,TRBV5-6,NA,ASSFNGPRNEQF
TRBJ2-5,TRBV30,TRBD2,AWSVRSGGYETQY
TRBJ2-5,TRBV6-5,NA,ASSYPGTSKETQY
TRBJ1-2,TRBV5-1,TRBD1,ASSGGQGNYGYT
TRBJ1-2,TRBV7-9,NA,ASSWTSYGYT
TRBJ2-2,TRBV10-3,NA,AISESTKVAGELF
TRBJ1-5,TRBV24-1,TRBD1,ATSDPGTGEGNQPQH
TRBJ2-7,TRBV21-1,NA,ASSKGTRTEQY
TRBJ2-1,TRBV4-1,TRBD2,ASSPRGGLAGTEQF
TRBJ1-5,TRBV3-1/TRBV3-2,NA,ASSQGGGYHQPQH
TRBJ2-4,TRBV5-1,TRBD2,ASSAMTSGGPKNIQY
TRBJ2-3,TRBV7-9,NA,ASSLGEDTPSTDTQY
TRBJ2-1,TRBV3-1/TRBV3-2,NA,ASSQGQGKNEQF
TRBJ2-2,TRBV6-2/TRBV6-3,TRBD2,ASSWAAGVAGELF
TRBJ2-3,TRBV4-1,TRBD2,ASSQVFKERGTDTQY
TRBJ1-2,TRBV5-4,TRBD1,ASSLQGRNYGYT
TRBJ2-7,TRBV11-2,NA,ASSEQRNYEQY
TRBJ2-3,TRBV30,NA,AWSVAGTSTDTQY
TRBJ2-7,TRBV4-3,NA,ASSTDLNYEQY
TRBJ1-1,TRBV7-2,NA,ASSPQNTEAF
TRBJ2-1,TRBV29-1,TRBD1,SVDRTGSGNEQF